The next 31 T cell receptor beta chains were all read from a single sample in a study of blood T cell repertoires in COVID-19. The repertoire was sequenced with immunoSEQ multiplex PCR; TCRdb's copy has only in-frame clones and lacks some. The data show approximately 190,000 clones, 80% to 90% seen once. Sequencing used peripheral blood. The receptors stem from a man aged 65-85 years with active or convalescent COVID-19.

The chain recombines TRBV5-5 with TRBJ2-5; TRBD2 might be the D (7 bases). V was cut by 6 bases and J by 5 bases, with 17 bases left in between. Germline V gives CDR1 SGHKS, CDR2 YYEKEE (reference sequence). The CDR3 has 14 amino acids. CDR3 protein: CASTFGGGRETQYF. CDR3 DNA sequence: TGTGCCAGCACCTTTGGCGGGGGCCGGGAGACCCAGTACTTC.

The chain is built from TRBV12-5 and TRBJ1-1; 7 bases match TRBD1. The trim removed 6 bases at V and 1 base at J, leaving 2 bases unmatched. In germline, CDR1 is LGHNT, CDR2 FRNRAP. This CDR3 is 13 amino acids long. This CDR3 is CASGRTGNTEAFF. DNA of the CDR3: TGTGCTAGTGGGAGGACAGGGAACACTGAAGCTTTCTTT.

V is TRBV3-1 (or the pseudogene TRBV3-2) and J is TRBJ1-1; no clear D. V was shortened by 3 bases and J by 4 bases, with 6 bases between the two germline ends. The CDR3 covers 12 residues. The germline V gene has CDR1 LGHDT and CDR2 YNNKEL (reference sequence). CDR3 nucleotides: TGTGCCAGCAGCCATAGTTCCACTGAAGCTTTCTTT. Translated: CASSHSSTEAFF.

The rearrangement joins TRBV7-8 to TRBJ2-7, with D possibly being TRBD2 (7 bases). Per the germline V gene, CDR1 is SGHVS and CDR2 is FQNEAQ. V was cut by 4 bases and J by 2 bases, with 15 bases left in between. The CDR3 runs to 15 residues. CDR3 DNA sequence: TGTGCCAGCAGCTCGAGTGGGGGGGCGGCCTACGAGCAGTACTTC. Amino acid sequence: CASSSSGGAAYEQYF.

This rearrangement joins TRBV11-2 to TRBJ2-5, with D maybe TRBD2 (5 bases). Germline-derived CDR1 and CDR2 are SGHAT and FQNNGV. The CDR3 is made up of 14 amino acids. Trimming stripped 5 bases from V and 7 bases from J, with 17 bases between. CDR3 sequence reads: CASSPGIRAGTQYF. CDR3 bases: TGTGCCAGCAGCCCCGGGATAAGGGCGGGGACCCAGTACTTC.

J is TRBJ1-2 and V is TRBV28; 8 bases align to TRBD1. V shed 4 bases and J 2 bases; nucleotides not matched to a gene: 6. Germline V gene sequence: CDR1 MDHEN, CDR2 SYDVKM. CDR3 length equals 15 residues. CDR3 region: CASSSGTGANYGYTF. In nucleotides, the CDR3 is TGTGCCAGCAGTTCGGGGACAGGAGCCAACTATGGCTACACCTTC.

The chain recombines TRBV10-3 with TRBJ2-2; D perhaps matches TRBD1 (6 bases). The CDR3 is 11 amino acids. V lost 6 bases and J lost 7, with 6 bases in between. Looked up from germline, CDR1 is ENHRY and CDR2 is SYGVKD. The CDR3 bases are TGTGCCATCAGCAGGGGCGGGGAGCTGTTTTTT. Its protein is CAISRGGELFF.

J is TRBJ2-2 and V is TRBV10-2; a weak D match, TRBD2 (5 bases). This CDR3 contains 16 residues. In germline, CDR1 is WSHSY, CDR2 SAAADI. The ends were cut back, 4 bases at V and 6 bases at J, with 18 bases in the middle. CDR3 bases: TGCGCCAGCAGTGGTATGAAGGTATCAGCGGCCGGGGAGCTGTTTTTT. It codes for CASSGMKVSAAGELFF.

V is TRBV5-1 and J is TRBJ1-2, with TRBD1 matching 8 bases. J lost 7 bases, V lost 3 bases, and 11 bases had no gene match. Germline loops: CDR1 SGHRS, CDR2 YFSETQ. CDR3 length: 15 amino acids. The CDR3 sequence is CASSYTAGGGGGYTF. In nucleotides, the CDR3 is TGCGCCAGCAGCTACACCGCAGGGGGCGGAGGTGGCTACACCTTC.

Only a few counts were recorded for this clone. V gene TRBV28 combines with J gene TRBJ2-2; tentatively, D is TRBD1 (6 bases). Trimming took off 0 bases at V and 7 bases at J, with 6 bases between the two ends. Germline loops: CDR1 MDHEN, CDR2 SYDVKM. This CDR3 spans 13 amino acids. This CDR3 reads CASSLWTGGELFF. In nucleotides, the CDR3 is TGTGCCAGCAGTTTATGGACAGGCGGGGAGCTGTTTTTT. Drawing the rest from reference TRBV28 and TRBJ2-2, the complete variable domain is DVKVTQSSRYLVKRTGEKVFLECVQDMDHENMFWYRQDPGLGLRLIYFSYDVKMKEKGDIPEGYSVSREKKERFSLILESASTNQTSMYLCASSLWTGGELFFGEGSRLTVL.

This clone showed up just once. This chain connects TRBV28 to TRBJ2-7; TRBD2 agrees at 7 bases. Per germline, CDR1 MDHEN and CDR2 SYDVKM. The CDR3 has 15 amino acids. The V gene end was trimmed by 6 bases and the J gene end by 2 bases; junction bases not matched to a gene: 10. In nucleotides, the CDR3 is TGTGCCAGCAGATCAGCCGGGACTAACGCCTACGAGCAGTACTTC. This gives the protein CASRSAGTNAYEQYF.

This rearrangement joins TRBV28 to TRBJ2-3, with 8 nucleotides matching TRBD1. The CDR3 loop spans 15 amino acids. Germline V gives CDR1 MDHEN, CDR2 SYDVKM. V trimming: 5 bases; J trimming: 2 bases; junction bases outside the gene matches: 6. The CDR3 DNA reads as TGTGCCAGCAGTCCCTGGGGACAGGACACAGATACGCAGTATTTT. Residues: CASSPWGQDTDTQYF. The full variable domain, its missing parts supplied by reference TRBV28 and TRBJ2-3, is DVKVTQSSRYLVKRTGEKVFLECVQDMDHENMFWYRQDPGLGLRLIYFSYDVKMKEKGDIPEGYSVSREKKERFSLILESASTNQTSMYLCASSPWGQDTDTQYFGPGTRLTVL.

This clone was seen just once. The chain employs TRBV5-5 and TRBJ1-2, with 7 bases lining up with TRBD1. The CDR3 spans 15 residues. Germline V gene lookup returns CDR1 SGHKS and CDR2 YYEKEE (reference sequence). V lost 3 bases, J lost 6 bases, and 11 bases stayed unmatched. CDR3 bases: TGTGCCAGCAGCTCGATAGACAGGGTATACGATGGCTACACCTTC. Its protein is CASSSIDRVYDGYTF.

The chain recombines TRBV6-5 with TRBJ2-7; D remains ambiguous. Germline V lookup: CDR1 MNHEY, CDR2 SVGAGI. V was cut by 6 bases and J by 0 bases, with 6 bases left in between. This CDR3 is built from 12 residues. The CDR3 DNA reads TGTGCCAGCAGGACTGACTCCTACGAGCAGTACTTC. Encoded protein: CASRTDSYEQYF.

The chain has TRBV27 and TRBJ2-3; maybe TRBD2 (5 bases). CDR3 size: 14 residues. Per the germline V gene, CDR1 is MNHEY and CDR2 is SMNVEV (reference sequence). Trimming cost V 5 bases and J 13 bases, with 22 bases left between them. This CDR3 reads CASSQGGVRTGKYF. The CDR3 DNA is TGTGCCAGCAGTCAAGGTGGGGTTCGGACCGGGAAGTATTTT.

The chain links TRBV5-5 to TRBJ2-3, with a tentative D call TRBD1 (5 bases). V lost 3 bases and J lost 6, with 8 bases in between. CDR3 length: 12 residues. Per germline, CDR1 SGHKS and CDR2 YYEKEE (reference sequence). The chain's CDR3 is CASSSQGDTQYF. The CDR3 nucleotides are TGTGCCAGCAGCTCGCAGGGTGATACGCAGTATTTT.

The CDR3 coding sequence is TGTGCCAGCTCGCCGGGACAGGGGACAACTAATGAAAAACTGTTTTTT. Amino acid sequence: CASSPGQGTTNEKLFF. This sequence joins TRBV18 and TRBJ1-4; 10 bases line up with TRBD1. CDR3 length equals 16 residues. CDR1 and CDR2 from the germline V gene are KGHSH and LQKENI. V was clipped by 6 bases and J by 0 bases; unmatched bases: 4.

This chain links TRBV19 with TRBJ2-3, with no clear D. The length of the CDR3 is 14 residues. Germline V gene data show CDR1 as LNHDA and CDR2 as SQIVND (reference sequence). Trimming took off 5 bases at V and 0 bases at J, with 9 bases between the two ends. The CDR3 bases are TGTGCCAGTAGTCCCCTCACAAGCACAGATACGCAGTATTTT. Its translation is CASSPLTSTDTQYF.

Only one count was recorded for this clone. The chain has TRBV10-1 and TRBJ2-7; 8 bases are shared with TRBD1. The germline V gene encodes CDR1 WNHNN and CDR2 SYGVQD (reference sequence). The J segment lost 2 bases and the V segment lost 3 bases, leaving 3 bases of the junction unmatched. The CDR3 loop spans 14 amino acids. CDR3 DNA sequence: TGCGCCAGCAGTGACGGACAGGGCACCTACGAGCAGTACTTC. It yields the protein CASSDGQGTYEQYF.

This clone was picked up one time. The rearrangement joins TRBV2 to TRBJ1-4; 9 bases line up with TRBD1. V lost 6 bases and J lost 4; bases outside the gene matches: 6. This CDR3 has 15 amino acids. Germline-derived CDR1 and CDR2 are SNHLY and FYNNEI. The CDR3 DNA reads as TGTGCCAGCAGCAGTGGACAGGGGATTAATGAAAAACTGTTTTTT. Protein: CASSSGQGINEKLFF.

This clone was recorded once. In nucleotides, the CDR3 is TGCGCCAGCAGCCAAGAACCTAGCGGGGGTAACACCGGGGAGCTGTTTTTT. Translated: CASSQEPSGGNTGELFF. The chain joins TRBV4-1 to TRBJ2-2, with 10 bases fitting TRBD2. The V segment lost 0 bases and the J segment 2 bases; nucleotides outside the gene matches: 3. The CDR3 extends over 17 amino acids. In germline, CDR1 is MGHRA, CDR2 YSYEKL.

This chain joins TRBV28 and TRBJ1-6; D gene uncertain. CDR1 is MDHEN, CDR2 SYDVKM, per germline. The CDR3 length is 15 residues. The V gene lost 7 bases and the J gene lost 6 bases, with 16 bases spanning the gap. The CDR3 DNA reads as TGTGCCAGCACCCGCGGAGATTTACCTAATTCACCCCTCCACTTT. Amino acids: CASTRGDLPNSPLHF.

The J gene is TRBJ2-3, the V gene TRBV6-2 or TRBV6-3; a weak D match, TRBD2 (7 bases). Trimming shortened V by 6 bases and J by 7 bases, and 17 bases separated the two germline ends. The CDR3 spans 14 residues. CDR1 is MNHEY and CDR2 is SVGEGT in the germline V gene. The CDR3 sequence: CASSPGGGGNTQYF. The CDR3 DNA is TGTGCCAGCAGCCCCGGGGGCGGGGGCAATACGCAGTATTTT.

The J gene is TRBJ2-3, the V gene TRBV28; TRBD2 agrees at 11 bases. Per the germline V gene, CDR1 is MDHEN and CDR2 is SYDVKM. The length of the CDR3 is 18 residues. The trim removed 4 bases at V and 5 bases at J, leaving 14 bases unmatched. As DNA, the CDR3 is TGTGCCAGCAGTTCCCTCGGGGATAGCGGGGGGGCCGGAGATACGCAGTATTTT. It translates to CASSSLGDSGGAGDTQYF.

The V call is TRBV7-8, the J call TRBJ2-7; D is unresolved. V was shortened by 5 bases and J by 5 bases, with 19 bases between the two germline ends. CDR3 length equals 15 residues. CDR1 is SGHVS and CDR2 is FQNEAQ in the germline V gene. CDR3 nucleotides: TGTGCCAGCAGCCTCCAGTCGGTAGGCGGAAACGAGCAGTACTTC. Protein sequence: CASSLQSVGGNEQYF.

J is TRBJ2-3 and V is TRBV4-1; D gene unclear. V shed 1 base and J shed 5 bases, with 16 bases lying between them. CDR1 MGHRA and CDR2 YSYEKL come from the germline V gene. This CDR3 is 16 amino acids long. The CDR3 protein is CASSQAQTGTGDTQYF. DNA of the CDR3: TGCGCCAGCAGCCAAGCTCAGACTGGAACCGGAGATACGCAGTATTTT.

This clone was detected only once. The J gene is TRBJ2-1, the V gene TRBV11-2, with D possibly being TRBD1 (6 bases). V was shortened by 5 bases and J by 0 bases, with 20 bases between the two germline ends. The germline V gene has CDR1 SGHAT and CDR2 FQNNGV. This CDR3 is built from 18 residues. CDR3 sequence: CASSPRRGGMGSYNEQFF. CDR3 DNA: TGTGCCAGCAGCCCCCGGAGAGGGGGTATGGGCTCCTACAATGAGCAGTTCTTC.

This chain joins TRBV7-9 and TRBJ1-2; D is undetermined. The CDR3 sequence is 15 residues long. Germline V lookup: CDR1 SEHNR, CDR2 FQNEAQ (reference sequence). V was trimmed by 1 base and J by 1 base, leaving 10 bases between them. The CDR3, as DNA: TGTGCCAGCAGCTTAGACAGATCGTTTAACTATGGCTACACCTTC. Protein product: CASSLDRSFNYGYTF.

The gene calls are TRBV14 and TRBJ2-1; perhaps TRBD1 as D (5 bases). This CDR3 contains 15 residues. Looked up from germline, CDR1 is SGHDN and CDR2 is FVKESK. Trimming cost V 3 bases and J 5 bases, with 14 bases left between them. CDR3 sequence reads: CASSHLPGMDNEQFF. The CDR3 DNA sequence: TGTGCCAGCAGCCATCTACCAGGGATGGACAATGAGCAGTTCTTC.

The chain uses TRBV6-5 and TRBJ2-7; TRBD2 matches 13 bases. Germline V gene lookup returns CDR1 MNHEY and CDR2 SVGAGI. The CDR3 totals 15 residues. After removal of 5 bases from V and 4 bases from J, the junction contained 5 bases not matched to a gene. CDR3 bases: TGTGCCAGCAGTCCGGGGACTAGCGGGACTTACGAGCAGTACTTC. This codes for CASSPGTSGTYEQYF.

This clone was observed a handful of times. The chain couples TRBV5-4 to TRBJ2-2; perhaps TRBD2 as D (6 bases). The length of the CDR3 is 15 residues. The germline V gene has CDR1 SGHNT and CDR2 YYREEE (reference sequence). V was pared by 0 bases and J by 0 bases, with 6 bases between. The CDR3 loop reads CASSLGDSNTGELFF. The CDR3 DNA is TGTGCCAGCAGCTTGGGGGACTCGAACACCGGGGAGCTGTTTTTT.